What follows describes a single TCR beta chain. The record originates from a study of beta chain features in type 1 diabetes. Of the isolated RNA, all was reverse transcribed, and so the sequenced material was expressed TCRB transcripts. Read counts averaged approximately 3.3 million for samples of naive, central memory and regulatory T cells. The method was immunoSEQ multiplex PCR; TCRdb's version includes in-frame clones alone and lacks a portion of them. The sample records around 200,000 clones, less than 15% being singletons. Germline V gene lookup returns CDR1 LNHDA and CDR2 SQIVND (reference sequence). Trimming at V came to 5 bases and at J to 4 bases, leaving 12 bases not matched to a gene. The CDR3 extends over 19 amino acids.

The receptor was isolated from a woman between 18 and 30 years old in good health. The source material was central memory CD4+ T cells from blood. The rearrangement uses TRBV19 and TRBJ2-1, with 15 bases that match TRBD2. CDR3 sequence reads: CASSGFGTSGRPGYNEQFF. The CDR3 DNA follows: TGTGCCAGTAGTGGTTTCGGGACTAGCGGGAGGCCGGGTTACAATGAGCAGTTCTTC.